A selection of T cell receptor beta chains follows, all from one sample in a study of shared T cell receptors in the human thymus. Profiled with immunoSEQ multiplex PCR; TCRdb holds only in-frame clones, not every one. Of over 650,000 clones in the sample, around 87% were seen once. The sample also formed part of further work on human thymus T cells.

Sequenced material: thymocytes. The receptors were gathered from a boy in the first two years of life with a congenital heart defect. The CDR3 runs from the conserved cysteine through the conserved F or W. The D gene is left open where the match is weak. Where a row states a size, it is once, few, many or the class of an expanded clone; other rows omit it.

>NA|TRBD1|TRBV25-1|TRBJ1-1
TGTGCCAGCAGTGAATTGGGGACAGCTAACACTGAAGCTTTCTTT
CASSELGTANTEAFF
>NA|TRBD1|TRBV7-2|TRBJ2-7
TGTGCCAGCAGCCTGGAGGACGACAGGGTAAGGGATTACGAGCAGTACTTC
CASSLEDDRVRDYEQYF
>NA|NA|TRBV2|TRBJ1-1
TGTGCCAGCAGTGAAGCCACACTGAACACTGAAGCTTTCTTT
CASSEATLNTEAFF
>NA|NA|TRBV6-1|TRBJ2-1
TGTGCCAGCAGCCTTACAGGGCCTTTAGGGGATGAGCAGTTCTTC
CASSLTGPLGDEQFF
>NA|NA|TRBV2|TRBJ2-2
TGTGCCAGCAGTGAAGCGCGTGGAGGGGGGGTCACCGGGGAGCTGTTTTTT
CASSEARGGGVTGELFF
>NA|NA|TRBV4-3|TRBJ1-1
TGCGCCAGCAGCCAAGAAGTGAATTTAGGACAGAACACTGAAGCTTTCTTT
CASSQEVNLGQNTEAFF
>NA|NA|TRBV5-6|TRBJ2-6
TGTGCCAGCAGCTTGGATAGGGGGTTAATGAGGGGGGCCAACGTCCTGACTTTC
CASSLDRGLMRGANVLTF
>NA|TRBD1|TRBV29-1|TRBJ1-1
TGCAGCACTCCGGGACAGGGGAGCACTGAAGCTTTCTTT
CSTPGQGSTEAFF
>NA|TRBD1|TRBV14|TRBJ1-1
TGTGCCAGCAGCCACCGGACAGGGGACACTGAAGCTTTCTTT
CASSHRTGDTEAFF
>once|NA|TRBV14|TRBJ2-7
TGTGCCAGCAGCCATCCCAACCATAGCGGCCTGACCTACGAGCAGTACTTC
CASSHPNHSGLTYEQYF
>NA|TRBD1|TRBV4-3|TRBJ2-2
TGCGCCAGCAGCCAACGACAGGGCAGCGGGGAGCTGTTTTTT
CASSQRQGSGELFF
>NA|NA|TRBV9|TRBJ2-4
TGTGCCAGCAATCTAGGCGAAGCCAAAAACATTCAGTACTTC
CASNLGEAKNIQYF
>NA|TRBD1|TRBV5-4|TRBJ1-1
TGTGCCAGCAGCATATACAGGGGGCGTAGGACTGAAGCTTTCTTT
CASSIYRGRRTEAFF
>NA|NA|TRBV5-1|TRBJ2-3
TGCGCCAGCAGCCTGAGATCGCGCATGGGGCCGCAGTATTTT
CASSLRSRMGPQYF
>NA|NA|TRBV2|TRBJ1-1
TGTGCCAGCAGTGAAGCGCGGGGCCCAACGTCCACTGAAGCTTTCTTT
CASSEARGPTSTEAFF
>once|NA|TRBV11-3|TRBJ2-2
TGTGCCAGCAGCTTAGGGCAGGGCGGTAACACCGGGGAGCTGTTTTTT
CASSLGQGGNTGELFF
>NA|TRBD2|TRBV28|TRBJ2-5
TGTGCCAGCAGTTTAGACAGCGGGACTCAAGAGACCCAGTACTTC
CASSLDSGTQETQYF
>NA|NA|TRBV18|TRBJ1-4
TGTGCCAGCTCACCACGTACTGCAGGGCTCAGGAATGAAAAACTGTTTTTT
CASSPRTAGLRNEKLFF
>NA|NA|TRBV15|TRBJ2-7
TGTGCCACCAGCAGAGATCGAGGGCCAAGGGCCGAGCAGTACTTC
CATSRDRGPRAEQYF
>NA|NA|TRBV25-1|TRBJ2-1
TGTGCCAGCAGTGACCTAGACCCCAATGAGCAGTTCTTC
CASSDLDPNEQFF
>NA|NA|TRBV28|TRBJ1-2
TGTGCCAGCAGTTTTTGGCCCGGGGATGGCTACACCTTC
CASSFWPGDGYTF
>NA|TRBD2|TRBV4-1|TRBJ2-1
TGCGCCAGCAGCCAAGATACTGGCGGGGGTTACAATGAGCAGTTCTTC
CASSQDTGGGYNEQFF
>NA|NA|TRBV5-4|TRBJ2-1
TGTGCCAGCAGCTTAGCCGACAGCTCCTACAATGAGCAGTTCTTC
CASSLADSSYNEQFF
>NA|NA|TRBV5-4|TRBJ2-3
TGTGCCAGCAGTAAGCTACCGGGAGACCTCACAGATACGCAGTATTTT
CASSKLPGDLTDTQYF
>few|TRBD1|TRBV29-1|TRBJ1-1
TGCAGCGTTGAAGACCAGACAGGGATCACTGAAGCTTTCTTT
CSVEDQTGITEAFF
>NA|TRBD1|TRBV4-3|TRBJ2-1
TGCGCCAGCAGCCAGAGGGACAGGGGCTACAATGAGCAGTTCTTC
CASSQRDRGYNEQFF
>NA|TRBD1|TRBV4-3|TRBJ2-6
TGCGCCAGCAGCGACGGACAGGGAAACTCTGGGGCCAACGTCCTGACTTTC
CASSDGQGNSGANVLTF
>NA|TRBD2|TRBV25-1|TRBJ2-7
TGTGCCAGCAGTGATGCGGGACTAGCGGGGGACCTATCCTACGAGCAGTACTTC
CASSDAGLAGDLSYEQYF
>NA|NA|TRBV6-6|TRBJ2-7
TGTGCCAGCAGTTTCTTGTCCAACCGAGGCGAGCAGTACTTC
CASSFLSNRGEQYF
>NA|NA|TRBV27|TRBJ1-4
TGTGCCAGCAGTTTAGGCTCAACTAATGAAAAACTGTTTTTT
CASSLGSTNEKLFF
>NA|NA|TRBV19|TRBJ1-1
TGTGCCAGTAGTAGTGGCGCAGGAAGAAACACTGAAGCTTTCTTT
CASSSGAGRNTEAFF
>NA|TRBD1|TRBV28|TRBJ1-6
TGTGCCAGCAGACAAACACAGGGGCGCTATAATTCACCCCTCCACTTT
CASRQTQGRYNSPLHF
>NA|NA|TRBV27|TRBJ1-5
TGTGCCAGCAGACCGACAGGTCGCTGGGCCCAGCATTTT
CASRPTGRWAQHF
>NA|TRBD2|TRBV4-1|TRBJ2-5
TGCGCCAGCAGCCAAGATCCCATGGGGGAGGGCCGGTTGGAGACCCAGTACTTC
CASSQDPMGEGRLETQYF
>NA|TRBD2|TRBV7-2|TRBJ2-7
TGTGCCAGCAGCTTAGGAACGGGGGGGCGCTCCTACGAGCAGTACTTC
CASSLGTGGRSYEQYF
>NA|NA|TRBV25-1|TRBJ1-1
TGTGCCGGCAGTGCCGGGGGGGGTGGTGAAGCTTTCTTT
CAGSAGGGGEAFF
>NA|TRBD1|TRBV19|TRBJ2-7
TGTGCCACAAATCCGGGACAGGTCTTCCCCTACGAGCAGTACTTC
CATNPGQVFPYEQYF
>NA|NA|TRBV5-1|TRBJ2-7
TGCGCCAGCAGCTTCCTGACAACCTACGAGCAGTACTTC
CASSFLTTYEQYF
>NA|NA|TRBV12-1|TRBJ2-1
TGTGCCAGCAGCTTTGTACTAGCTAATGAGCAGTTCTTC
CASSFVLANEQFF
>once|NA|TRBV28|TRBJ1-4
TGTGCCAGCACCTGTGCAACTAATGAAAAACTGTTTTTT
CASTCATNEKLFF
>NA|TRBD2|TRBV4-2|TRBJ2-3
TGTGCCAGCAGCGGAGGACTAGCGGGGGGGCCATCGAGAGATACGCAGTATTTT
CASSGGLAGGPSRDTQYF
>NA|NA|TRBV10-3|TRBJ2-5
TGTGCCATCAGTGAAGAGTCGGACAGAGAGACCCAGTACTTC
CAISEESDRETQYF
>NA|NA|TRBV11-2|TRBJ2-1
TGTGCCAGCAGCCCGGGACAGAACTTTAGCGGCGCTGAGCAGTTCTTC
CASSPGQNFSGAEQFF
>NA|TRBD2|TRBV7-2|TRBJ2-7
TGTGCCAGCAGCCCAACCGCGGGAGACGTTCTTCCCTACGAGCAGTACTTC
CASSPTAGDVLPYEQYF